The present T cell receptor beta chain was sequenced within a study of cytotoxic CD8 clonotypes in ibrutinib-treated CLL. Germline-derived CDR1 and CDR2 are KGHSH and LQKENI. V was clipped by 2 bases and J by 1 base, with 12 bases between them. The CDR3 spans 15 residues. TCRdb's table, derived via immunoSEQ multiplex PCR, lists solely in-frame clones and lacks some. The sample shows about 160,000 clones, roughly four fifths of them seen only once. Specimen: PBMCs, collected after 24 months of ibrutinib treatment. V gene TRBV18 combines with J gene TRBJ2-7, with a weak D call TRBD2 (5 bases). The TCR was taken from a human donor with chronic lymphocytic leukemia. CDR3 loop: CASSPNGEVSYEQYF. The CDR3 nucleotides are TGTGCCAGCTCACCAAACGGGGAAGTGTCCTACGAGCAGTACTTC.